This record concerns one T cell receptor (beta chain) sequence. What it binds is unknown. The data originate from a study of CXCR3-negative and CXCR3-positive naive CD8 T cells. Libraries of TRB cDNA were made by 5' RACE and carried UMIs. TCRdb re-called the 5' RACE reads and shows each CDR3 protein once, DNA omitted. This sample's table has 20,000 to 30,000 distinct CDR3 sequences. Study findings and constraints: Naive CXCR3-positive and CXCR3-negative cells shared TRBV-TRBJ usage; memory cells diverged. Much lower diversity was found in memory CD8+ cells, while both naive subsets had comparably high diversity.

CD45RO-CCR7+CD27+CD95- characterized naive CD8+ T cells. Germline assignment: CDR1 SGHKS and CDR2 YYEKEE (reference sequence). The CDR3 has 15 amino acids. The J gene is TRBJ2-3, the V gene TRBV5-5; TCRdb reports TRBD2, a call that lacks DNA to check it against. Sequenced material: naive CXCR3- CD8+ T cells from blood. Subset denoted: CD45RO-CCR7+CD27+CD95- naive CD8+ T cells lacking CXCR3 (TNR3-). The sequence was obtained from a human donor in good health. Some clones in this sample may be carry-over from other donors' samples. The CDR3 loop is CASSSGTSASNTQYF.